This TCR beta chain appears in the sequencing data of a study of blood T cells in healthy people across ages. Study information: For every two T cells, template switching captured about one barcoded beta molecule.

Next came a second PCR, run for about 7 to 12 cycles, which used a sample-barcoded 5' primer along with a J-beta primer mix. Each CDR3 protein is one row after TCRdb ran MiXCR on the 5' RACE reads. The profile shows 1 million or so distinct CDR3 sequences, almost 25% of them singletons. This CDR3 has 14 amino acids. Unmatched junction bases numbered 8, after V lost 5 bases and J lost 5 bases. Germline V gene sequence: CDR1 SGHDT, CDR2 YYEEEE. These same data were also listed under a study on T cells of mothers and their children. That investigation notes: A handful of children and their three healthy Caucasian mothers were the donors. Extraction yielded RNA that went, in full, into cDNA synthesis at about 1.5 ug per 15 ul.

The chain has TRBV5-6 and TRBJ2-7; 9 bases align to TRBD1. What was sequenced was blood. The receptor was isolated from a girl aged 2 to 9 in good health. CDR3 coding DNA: TGTGCCAGCAGTCGCACAGGGGGCGTACACGAGCAGTACTTC. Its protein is CASSRTGGVHEQYF.